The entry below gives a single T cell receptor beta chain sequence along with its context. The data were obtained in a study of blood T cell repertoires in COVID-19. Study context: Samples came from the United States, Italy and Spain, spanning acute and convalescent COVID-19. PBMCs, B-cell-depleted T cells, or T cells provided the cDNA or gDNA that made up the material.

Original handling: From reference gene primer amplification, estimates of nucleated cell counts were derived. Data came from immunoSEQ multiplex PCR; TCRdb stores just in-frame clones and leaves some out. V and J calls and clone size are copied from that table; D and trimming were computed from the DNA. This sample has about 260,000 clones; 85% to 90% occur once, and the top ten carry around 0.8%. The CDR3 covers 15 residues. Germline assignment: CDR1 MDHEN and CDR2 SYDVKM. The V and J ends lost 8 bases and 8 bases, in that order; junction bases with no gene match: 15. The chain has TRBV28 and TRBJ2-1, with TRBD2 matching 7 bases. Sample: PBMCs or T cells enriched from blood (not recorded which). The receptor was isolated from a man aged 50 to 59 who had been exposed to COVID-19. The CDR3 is CASAAPTRESDEQFF. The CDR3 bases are TGTGCCAGCGCTGCTCCCACGCGGGAGTCGGATGAGCAGTTCTTC.